These 20 T cell receptor beta chains were sequenced from one sample in a study of shared clonotypes between healthy human individuals. TCRdb's copy holds only in-frame clones and misses some; the assay was immunoSEQ multiplex PCR. The sample consists of 80,000 to 100,000 clones, approximately 63% of them appearing once. The specimen sequenced was memory CD8+ T cells sorted from blood. Subset defined: CD45RO+ cells pooled with CCR7-negative TemRA cells. These receptors came from a man aged 25 to 40 in good health.

This clone came up a few times. This sequence joins TRBV5-1 and TRBJ2-7, with 8 positions matching TRBD2. The CDR3 has 16 amino acids. Trimming cost V 3 bases and J 6 bases; bases outside gene matches: 14. From germline, CDR1 is SGHRS and CDR2 YFSETQ. The DNA for the CDR3 is TGCGCCAGCAGCTCCTCCGGGGGGGCGGTGCGGGGCGAGCAGTACTTC. Encoded protein: CASSSSGGAVRGEQYF.

On this clone: The sample holds other DNA sequences that translate to the same CDR3. The chain carries TRBV10-3 and TRBJ1-1; no clear D gene. Germline-derived CDR1 and CDR2 are ENHRY and SYGVKD. The CDR3 covers 14 residues. V gave up 0 bases and J gave up 2 bases, with 7 bases separating them. CDR3 amino acids: CAISESMTNTEAFF. The CDR3 coding sequence is TGTGCCATCAGTGAGTCAATGACAAACACTGAAGCTTTCTTT.

This clone came up a few times. The CDR3 region is CACHDRDGANTEAFF. The CDR3 coding sequence is TGTGCCTGCCACGACAGGGACGGGGCTAACACTGAAGCTTTCTTT. This chain links TRBV30 with TRBJ1-1; 7 nucleotides match TRBD1. The germline gives CDR1 GTSNPN, CDR2 SVGIG (reference sequence). V lost 6 bases and J lost 2; bases outside the gene matches: 12. The CDR3 loop spans 15 amino acids.

V gene TRBV25-1 combines with J gene TRBJ2-2; 10 bases map to TRBD1. The germline gives CDR1 MGHDK, CDR2 SYGVNS. CDR3 size: 15 residues. Trimming removed 4 bases from V and 3 bases from J; junction bases left unmatched: 2. CDR3 amino acids: CASSGGTGDTGELFF. As DNA, the CDR3 is TGTGCCAGCAGTGGGGGGACAGGGGACACCGGGGAGCTGTTTTTT.

This clone was seen only a few times. The chain joins TRBV6-6 to TRBJ1-5, with D unclear. Germline lookup yields CDR1 MNHNY and CDR2 SVGAGI (reference sequence). The CDR3 has 15 residues. Deletions cut 0 bases from V and 5 bases from J, with 11 bases between. CDR3 sequence reads: CASSYSAEGDQPQHF. Written as DNA, the CDR3 is TGTGCCAGCAGTTACTCCGCCGAGGGTGATCAGCCCCAGCATTTT.

This chain uses TRBV5-4 with TRBJ2-7; D unclear. The V end lost 5 bases, the J end lost 0 bases, and 9 bases lay between the germline ends. Germline V gives CDR1 SGHNT, CDR2 YYREEE (reference sequence). CDR3 length: 13 residues. CDR3: CASRSHSSYEQYF. CDR3 sequence (DNA): TGTGCCAGCAGGTCACATAGCTCCTACGAGCAGTACTTC.

The chain combines TRBV5-4 with TRBJ2-1, with D maybe TRBD2 (6 bases). CDR1 and CDR2 from the germline V gene are SGHNT and YYREEE (reference sequence). There are 11 residues in the CDR3. V was cut by 7 bases and J by 8 bases, with 10 bases left in between. The CDR3 region has the DNA TGTGCCAGCTCCCCGGGAGATGAGCAGTTCTTC. Translation: CASSPGDEQFF.

Concerning this clone: The same CDR3 arises from other DNA sequences in this sample as well. J is TRBJ2-7 and V is TRBV28; D unclear. Trimming took 5 bases from V and 3 from J, leaving 5 bases between them. The CDR3 loop spans 11 amino acids. Germline V CDR1 and CDR2: MDHEN, SYDVKM. The CDR3 DNA follows: TGTGCCAGCAGTCTCAACTACGAGCAGTACTTC. Translation gives CASSLNYEQYF.

The V and J genes are TRBV5-1 and TRBJ2-1, with 8 bases lining up with TRBD2. The CDR3 sequence is 15 residues long. The J segment lost 3 bases and the V segment lost 5 bases, leaving 7 bases of the junction unmatched. Germline V gene data show CDR1 as SGHRS and CDR2 as YFSETQ. The CDR3 DNA follows: TGCGCCAGCAGTTCTACAGCGGGGGTCTACAATGAGCAGTTCTTC. It is translated as CASSSTAGVYNEQFF. Combining the CDR3 with reference TRBV5-1 and TRBJ2-1 gives the whole variable domain KAGVTQTPRYLIKTRGQQVTLSCSPISGHRSVSWYQQTPGQGLQFLFEYFSETQRNKGNFPGRFSGRQFSNSRSEMNVSTLELGDSALYLCASSSTAGVYNEQFFGPGTRLTVL.

The chain carries TRBV5-1 and TRBJ1-4, with D possibly being TRBD1 (5 bases). The ends were cut back, 4 bases at V and 10 bases at J, with 17 bases in the middle. Per the germline V gene, CDR1 is SGHRS and CDR2 is YFSETQ. The CDR3 runs to 14 residues. Here the CDR3 DNA reads TGCGCCAGCAGCGCTAACCTCGGCGGGGGAAAACTGTTTTTT. It encodes CASSANLGGGKLFF.

This clone was seen more than once but under ten times. The chain links TRBV27 to TRBJ1-5; D not certain. The CDR3 length is 12 residues. Germline V lookup: CDR1 MNHEY, CDR2 SMNVEV (reference sequence). V lost 3 bases, J lost 3 bases, and 3 bases lay in between. CDR3 bases: TGTGCCAGCAGTTTCCACAATCAGCCCCAGCATTTT. It yields the protein CASSFHNQPQHF.

The chain is built from TRBV2 and TRBJ1-2; possible D gene TRBD1, 5 bases. The CDR3 runs 16 residues. Trimming removed 2 bases from V and 4 bases from J, with 17 bases in between. Looked up from germline, CDR1 is SNHLY and CDR2 is FYNNEI. The CDR3 is CASSERRTGAFYGYTF. As DNA, the CDR3 is TGTGCCAGCAGTGAAAGACGGACTGGGGCATTCTATGGCTACACCTTC.

The CDR3 DNA reads as TGTGCCAGCAGTGGGAAGGGGAGCACAGATACGCAGTATTTT. It codes for CASSGKGSTDTQYF. The J gene is TRBJ2-3, the V gene TRBV6-4, with D maybe TRBD1 (5 bases). Germline V gene lookup returns CDR1 MRHNA and CDR2 SNTAGT. The CDR3 runs to 14 residues. V lost 4 bases and J lost 0, with 8 bases in between.

The chain is built from TRBV28 and TRBJ2-7, with TRBD2 as a possible D gene (6 bases). V lost 3 bases, J lost 3 bases, and 12 bases lay in between. There are 14 residues in the CDR3. Germline lookup yields CDR1 MDHEN and CDR2 SYDVKM. As DNA, the CDR3 is TGTGCCAGCAGTTTTGCTCAGGGAGGCTACGAGCAGTACTTC. It codes for CASSFAQGGYEQYF.

This clone occurred a few times. This chain joins TRBV5-6 and TRBJ1-2; 9 bases are shared with TRBD1. With 4 bases clipped from V and 5 bases from J, the junction kept 12 bases outside the gene matches. Germline V CDR1 and CDR2: SGHDT, YYEEEE. The CDR3 has 16 residues. The CDR3 is CASSHPRDRVFYGYTF. The DNA for the CDR3 is TGTGCCAGCAGCCATCCCCGGGACAGGGTTTTTTATGGCTACACCTTC.

The J gene is TRBJ1-5, the V gene TRBV19; TRBD1 matches 11 bases. Germline V gives CDR1 LNHDA, CDR2 SQIVND (reference sequence). J lost 5 bases, V lost 10 bases, and 10 bases had no gene match. The CDR3 has 15 residues. DNA of the CDR3: TGTGCCACCTTAAGCGGGACAGGGGGACATCAGCCCCAGCATTTT. Its translation: CATLSGTGGHQPQHF.

The CDR3 spells CASSPSGRVYNEQFF. The CDR3, as DNA: TGCGCCAGCAGCCCTAGCGGGAGGGTTTACAATGAGCAGTTCTTC. V is TRBV4-1 and J is TRBJ2-1, with TRBD2 matching 12 bases. Germline V gene sequence: CDR1 MGHRA, CDR2 YSYEKL. J gave up 4 bases and V 4 bases, and 2 bases lay outside the gene matches. The CDR3 length is 15 residues.

The gene calls are TRBV28 and TRBJ2-5; D may correspond to TRBD1 or TRBD2 (6 bases each). The germline V gene encodes CDR1 MDHEN and CDR2 SYDVKM. The CDR3 totals 13 residues. Trimming stripped 7 bases from V and 5 bases from J, with 14 bases between. CDR3 nucleotides: TGTGCCAGCATTCGAGGAGGGGGGGAGACCCAGTACTTC. Its translation is CASIRGGGETQYF.

This clone was seen a few times. The chain carries TRBV6-1 and TRBJ2-3, with a tentative D call TRBD1 (8 bases). Looked up from germline, CDR1 is MNHNS and CDR2 is SASEGT. V was clipped by 2 bases and J by 0 bases, with 15 bases between them. CDR3 length: 17 amino acids. The CDR3 is CASSENTGGGSTDTQYF. CDR3 DNA sequence: TGTGCCAGCAGTGAAAACACAGGGGGGGGTAGCACAGATACGCAGTATTTT.

This clone was seen only a few times. V is TRBV6-1 and J is TRBJ2-7; D gene ambiguous. Germline CDR1 and CDR2: MNHNS and SASEGT. This CDR3 spans 14 amino acids. V lost 1 base, J lost 3 bases, and 10 bases lay in between. DNA of the CDR3: TGTGCCAGCAGTGAAGGTTACCACTACTACGAGCAGTACTTC. Translating gives CASSEGYHYYEQYF.